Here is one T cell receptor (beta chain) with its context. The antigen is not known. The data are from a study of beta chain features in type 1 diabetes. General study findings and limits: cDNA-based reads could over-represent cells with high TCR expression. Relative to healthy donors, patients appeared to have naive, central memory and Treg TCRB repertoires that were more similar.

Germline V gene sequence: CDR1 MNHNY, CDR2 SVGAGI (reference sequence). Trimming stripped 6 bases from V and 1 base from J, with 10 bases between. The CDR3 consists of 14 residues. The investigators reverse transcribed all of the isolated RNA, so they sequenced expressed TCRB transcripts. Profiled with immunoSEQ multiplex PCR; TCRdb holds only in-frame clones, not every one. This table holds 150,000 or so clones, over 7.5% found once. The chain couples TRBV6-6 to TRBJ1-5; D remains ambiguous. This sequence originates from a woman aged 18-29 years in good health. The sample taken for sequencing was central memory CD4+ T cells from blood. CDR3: CASSPPGSNQPQHF. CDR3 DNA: TGTGCCAGCAGCCCCCCGGGGAGCAATCAGCCCCAGCATTTT.